This T cell receptor (beta chain) emerged from a study of T cells in Graves' hyperthyroidism and ophthalmopathy. The TCR beta CDR3 regions underwent amplification using RNA transcripts as the source. The TCR CDR3 first-round RT-PCR relied on the HTBI primer set. Using its own MiXCR run on the multiplex PCR reads, TCRdb lists one record per CDR3 protein. The table includes around 580,000 distinct CDR3 sequences, 46% detected once. This clonotype was seen at least ten times. Trimming shortened V by 10 bases and J by 5 bases, and 12 bases separated the two germline ends. CDR3 length: 11 amino acids. CDR1 is SGHVS and CDR2 is FNYEAQ in the germline V gene. The study based diagnoses on clinical symptoms, serum thyroxine and TRAb, thyroid ultrasound and orbital computed tomography.

Sequencing was done on a sample of peripheral blood or thyroid tissue (not recorded which). The sequence came from a woman under 30 with Graves' hyperthyroidism. This rearrangement joins TRBV7-6 to TRBJ2-7; no definite D call. CDR3 DNA: TGTGCCAACATCCCTAACAACGAGCAGTACTTC. As protein: CANIPNNEQYF.